This record covers a single TCR beta chain. Its antigen remains unknown. V shed 2 bases and J 4 bases; nucleotides not matched to a gene: 9. The germline gives CDR1 SGHRS, CDR2 YFSETQ. This CDR3 has 16 amino acids. It was by quantitative 5'-RACE with molecular barcodes that TCR beta libraries were made. Each CDR3 protein gets one entry after TCRdb re-called the 5' RACE reads with MiXCR. The sample shows 350,000 to 450,000 distinct CDR3 sequences, around 26% of them seen only once. This sample is drawn from a study of CD8 T cells in ankylosing spondylitis. Study-level findings and limits: The study identified a TCR beta motif of roughly eight highly homologous variants that appeared characteristic of ankylosing spondylitis blood. The study looked at matched synovial fluid samples from ankylosing spondylitis patients. Disease-linked clones were reported to be significantly enriched there. In peripheral blood, disease-linked CD8+ clones occurred at relatively low frequencies.

Material for sequencing was blood, either unsorted or a sorted T cell fraction (not recorded which). The sequence came from a male donor with ankylosing spondylitis. The V gene is TRBV5-1, the J gene TRBJ2-5; the match to TRBD1 covers 9 bases. The CDR3 nucleotides read TGCGCCAGCAGCTTCTCCGGGACAGGGTCCCTAGAGACCCAGTACTTC. This codes for CASSFSGTGSLETQYF.